This is a list of T cell receptor beta chains from one sample in a study of spatial heterogeneity in lung cancer. MiXCR, run by TCRdb on the 5' RACE reads, gives a single entry per CDR3 protein. The sample includes around 89,000 distinct CDR3 sequences, approximately 12% of them seen just once. Source: PBMCs, taken at surgery. The receptors were gathered from a male donor with early-stage non-small cell lung cancer. The CDR3 runs from the conserved cysteine through the conserved F or W. Fields, in order: clone size, D gene, V gene, J gene, CDR3 DNA, CDR3 protein. The D gene is left open where the match is weak. Some rows have no size entry. The others give once, few or many, or a class for an expanded clone.

size: many; D: NA; V: TRBV15; J: TRBJ1-1; DNA: TGTGCCACCAGCAGAGATATGGCTACGGCCTCGGTCGCTTTCTTT; CDR3: CATSRDMATASVAFF
size: few; D: NA; V: TRBV28; J: TRBJ2-3; DNA: TGTGCCAGCCATGCGCCGGGCGGTAGCACAGATACGCAGTATTTT; CDR3: CASHAPGGSTDTQYF
size: many; D: TRBD2; V: TRBV7-9; J: TRBJ2-3; DNA: TGTGCCAGCAGTACCAGGACTAGCGGGAGCACAGATACGCAGTATTTT; CDR3: CASSTRTSGSTDTQYF
size: NA; D: TRBD1; V: TRBV7-9; J: TRBJ2-2; DNA: TGTGCCAGCAGCCGCCACAACAGGGGGCAGGCCGGGGAGCTGTTTTTT; CDR3: CASSRHNRGQAGELFF
size: few; D: NA; V: TRBV28; J: TRBJ2-3; DNA: TGTGCCAGCAGTCCCAACCGGATACTCACAGATACGCAGTATTTT; CDR3: CASSPNRILTDTQYF
size: few; D: NA; V: TRBV12-3/TRBV12-4; J: TRBJ1-2; DNA: TGTGCCAGCAGTCCAATCGCTAACTATGGCTACACCTTC; CDR3: CASSPIANYGYTF
size: NA; D: NA; V: TRBV2; J: TRBJ1-1; DNA: TGTGCCAGCAGTGGGGACGTCGGAAACACTGAAGCTTTCTTT; CDR3: CASSGDVGNTEAFF
size: many; D: TRBD1; V: TRBV12-3/TRBV12-4; J: TRBJ2-1; DNA: TGTGCCAGCAGTTACGGGACAGGGGGCCTAAATGAGCAGTTCTTC; CDR3: CASSYGTGGLNEQFF
size: many; D: NA; V: TRBV20-1; J: TRBJ2-1; DNA: TGCAGTGCTAGTCTAGTCAATGAGCAGTTCTTC; CDR3: CSASLVNEQFF
size: few; D: NA; V: TRBV24-1; J: TRBJ2-1; DNA: TGTGCCACCAGTCCGGGCGGGACCAAAGGCGAGCAGTTCTTC; CDR3: CATSPGGTKGEQFF
size: many; D: NA; V: TRBV7-6; J: TRBJ2-4; DNA: TGTGCCAGCAGCTTAGCGGGGGAAGGGAGAGCCAAAAACATTCAGTACTTC; CDR3: CASSLAGEGRAKNIQYF
size: NA; D: NA; V: TRBV4-1; J: TRBJ1-4; DNA: TGCGCCAGCAGCCATCAGGGGATTACTAATAATGAAAAACTGTTTTTT; CDR3: CASSHQGITNNEKLFF
size: few; D: TRBD2; V: TRBV7-2; J: TRBJ2-5; DNA: TGTGCCAGCAGCAGAGGACTAGCGGGGGCGACCCAGTACTTC; CDR3: CASSRGLAGATQYF
size: NA; D: NA; V: TRBV6-2/TRBV6-3; J: TRBJ1-1; DNA: TGTGCCAGCAGTTACTCCCGCAGGGAAGCTTTCTTT; CDR3: CASSYSRREAFF
size: many; D: NA; V: TRBV7-2; J: TRBJ1-5; DNA: TGTGCCAGCAGCTTAGTGGTAGGGAGCAATCAGCCCCAGCATTTT; CDR3: CASSLVVGSNQPQHF
size: few; D: TRBD2; V: TRBV6-2/TRBV6-3; J: TRBJ2-1; DNA: TGTGCCAGCAGTCCAATAGCGGGAGGATACAATGAGCAGTTCTTC; CDR3: CASSPIAGGYNEQFF
size: many; D: NA; V: TRBV6-5; J: TRBJ2-1; DNA: TGTGCCAGCAAACCCGGGACAAAACCCGATGAGCAGTTCTTC; CDR3: CASKPGTKPDEQFF
size: few; D: TRBD2; V: TRBV6-5; J: TRBJ2-1; DNA: TGTGCCAGCAGTTACTCCGGCGGGGGAACCTACAATGAGCAGTTCTTC; CDR3: CASSYSGGGTYNEQFF
size: few; D: NA; V: TRBV6-6; J: TRBJ1-5; DNA: TGTGCCAGCAGTTACAGGGTTCTCGATCAGCCCCAGCATTTT; CDR3: CASSYRVLDQPQHF
size: few; D: NA; V: TRBV3-1; J: TRBJ2-5; DNA: TGTGCCAGCAGCAGTCCGCAGCGCCCACAAGAGACCCAGTACTTC; CDR3: CASSSPQRPQETQYF
size: many; D: TRBD1; V: TRBV28; J: TRBJ1-6; DNA: TGTGCCAGCAGTCGGGACAGTAATTCACCCCTCCACTTT; CDR3: CASSRDSNSPLHF
size: NA; D: TRBD1; V: TRBV12-3/TRBV12-4; J: TRBJ2-7; DNA: TGTGCCAGCAGTATGTATGACAGGGCCCCCTACGAGCAGTACTTC; CDR3: CASSMYDRAPYEQYF
size: few; D: NA; V: TRBV11-1; J: TRBJ2-5; DNA: TGTGCCAGCAGGTCCCGGGCAGGGACGGAGGAGACCCAGTACTTC; CDR3: CASRSRAGTEETQYF
size: NA; D: NA; V: TRBV20-1; J: TRBJ2-7; DNA: TGCAGTGCTACAGGGGCGAGGGAGCAGTACTTC; CDR3: CSATGAREQYF
size: NA; D: NA; V: TRBV5-1; J: TRBJ2-5; DNA: TGCGCCAGCAGCTTGGCCCCTTTGCGGAGAGAGACCCAGTACTTC; CDR3: CASSLAPLRRETQYF